Listed here is a single TCR beta chain. What it binds is unknown. The source of the sample is a study of T cell responses to AZD1222 COVID-19 vaccine. General study results and limits: Scientists sampled the repertoires only once the peak T cell response had passed. Elevations in Spike-specific TCR breadth and depth followed administration of two AZD1222 doses. Just 5 or 6 AZD1222 recipients tested seropositive at baseline.

Using immunoSEQ multiplex PCR, the repertoire was profiled, and TCRdb retains in-frame clones only, with some absent. The data contain around 150,000 clones, over 90% of them seen just once; the ten biggest clones take up roughly 3.5%. Germline trimming cut 1 base from V and 3 bases from J; bases unmatched to any gene: 15. The germline CDR1 and CDR2 sequences are GTSNPN and SVGIG (reference sequence). The CDR3 length is 19 residues. The rearrangement links TRBV30 to TRBJ2-1; 10 bases map to TRBD1. The material was peripheral blood, obtained 28 days after the second AZD1222 dose. This receptor was taken from an adult who received the AZD1222 COVID-19 vaccine. CDR3 in amino acids: CAWSAYLRGQGRNYNEQFF. In nucleotides, the CDR3 is TGTGCCTGGAGTGCATACCTAAGGGGACAGGGGAGAAACTACAATGAGCAGTTCTTC.